The clone carrying this T cell receptor beta chain was picked up many times. The sample belongs to a study of T-cell reconstitution after alpha-beta-depleted transplantation in children. The CDR3 has 10 amino acids. The V end was cut by 5 bases, the J end by 8 bases, with 3 bases between. The library targeted TCRbeta and was prepared with unique molecular identifiers. From the PCR reads, TCRdb called clonotypes with MiXCR, one entry per CDR3 protein. The sample holds a few hundred thousand distinct CDR3 sequences, approximately 13% seen once. The receptor's source is a human donor who donated a stem cell graft to a child with combined immunodeficiency. The sequenced sample was PBMCs from the stem cell graft donor, obtained from the stem cell graft. The chain links TRBV12-3 or TRBV12-4 to TRBJ2-2; D gene ambiguous. The CDR3 DNA sequence: TGTGCCAGCAGTCAGGGGGAGCTGTTTTTT. Its protein is CASSQGELFF.